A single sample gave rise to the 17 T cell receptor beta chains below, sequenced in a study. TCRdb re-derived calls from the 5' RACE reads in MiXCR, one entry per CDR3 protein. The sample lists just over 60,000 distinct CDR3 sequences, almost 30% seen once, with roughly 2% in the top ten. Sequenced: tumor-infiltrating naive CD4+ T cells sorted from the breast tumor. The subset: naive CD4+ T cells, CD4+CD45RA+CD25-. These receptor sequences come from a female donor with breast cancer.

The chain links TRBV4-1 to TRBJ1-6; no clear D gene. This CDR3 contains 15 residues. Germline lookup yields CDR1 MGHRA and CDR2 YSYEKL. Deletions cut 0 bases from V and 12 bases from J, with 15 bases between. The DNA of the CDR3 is TGCGCCAGCAGCCAAGACGCGACGGGTGGGGTACCCCTCCACTTT. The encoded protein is CASSQDATGGVPLHF.

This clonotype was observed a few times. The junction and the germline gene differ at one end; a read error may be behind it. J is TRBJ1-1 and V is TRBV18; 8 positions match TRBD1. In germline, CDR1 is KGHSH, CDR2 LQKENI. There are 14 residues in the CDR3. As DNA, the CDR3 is TGTGCCAGCCCACCTCGACAGGGGCAGACTGAAGCTTTCTTT. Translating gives CASPPRQGQTEAFF. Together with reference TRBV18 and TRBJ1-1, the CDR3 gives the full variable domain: NAGVMQNPRHLVRRRGQEARLRCSPMKGHSHVYWYRQLPEEGLKFMVYLQKENIIDESGMPKERFSAEFPKEGPSILRIQQVVRGDSAAYFCASPPRQGQTEAFFGQGTRLTVV.

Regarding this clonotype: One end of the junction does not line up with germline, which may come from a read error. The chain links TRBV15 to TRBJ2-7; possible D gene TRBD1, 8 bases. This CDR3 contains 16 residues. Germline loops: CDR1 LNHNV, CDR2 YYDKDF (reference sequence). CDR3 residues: CATGRAQGGGTYEQYF. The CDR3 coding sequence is TGTGCCACCGGCAGGGCACAGGGGGGGGGTACCTACGAGCAGTACTTC.

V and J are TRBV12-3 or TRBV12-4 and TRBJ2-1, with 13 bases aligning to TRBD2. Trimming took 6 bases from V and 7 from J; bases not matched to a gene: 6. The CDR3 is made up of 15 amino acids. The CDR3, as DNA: TGTGCCAGCAGCAAGACTAGCGGGGGGCTAAATGAGCAGTTCTTC. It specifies CASSKTSGGLNEQFF.

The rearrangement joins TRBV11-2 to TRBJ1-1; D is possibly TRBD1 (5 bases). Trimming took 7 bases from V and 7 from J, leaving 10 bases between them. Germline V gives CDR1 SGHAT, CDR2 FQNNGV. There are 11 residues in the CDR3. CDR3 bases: TGTGCCAGCACCCGGGGGATTGAAGCTTTCTTT. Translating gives CASTRGIEAFF.

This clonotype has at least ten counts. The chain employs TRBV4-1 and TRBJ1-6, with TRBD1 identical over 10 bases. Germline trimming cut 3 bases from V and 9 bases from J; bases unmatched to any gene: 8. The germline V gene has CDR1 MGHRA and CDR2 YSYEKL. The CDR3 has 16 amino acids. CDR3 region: CASSQSRQGAGSPLHF. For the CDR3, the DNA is TGCGCCAGCAGCCAGTCAAGACAGGGGGCTGGTTCACCCCTCCACTTT.

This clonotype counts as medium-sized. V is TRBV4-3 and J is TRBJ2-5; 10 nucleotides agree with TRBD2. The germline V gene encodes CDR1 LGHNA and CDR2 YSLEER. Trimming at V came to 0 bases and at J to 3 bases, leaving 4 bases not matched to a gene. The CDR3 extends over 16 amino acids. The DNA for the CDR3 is TGCGCCAGCAGCCAAGATTGGCTAGCGGGAGAAGAGACCCAGTACTTC. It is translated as CASSQDWLAGEETQYF.

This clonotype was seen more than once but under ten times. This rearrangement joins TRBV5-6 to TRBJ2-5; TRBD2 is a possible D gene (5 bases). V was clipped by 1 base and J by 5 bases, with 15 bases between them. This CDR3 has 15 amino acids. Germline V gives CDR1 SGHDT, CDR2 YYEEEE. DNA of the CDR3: TGTGCCAGCAGCTTGTCGGCGCTACCGGGGGAGACCCAGTACTTC. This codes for CASSLSALPGETQYF.

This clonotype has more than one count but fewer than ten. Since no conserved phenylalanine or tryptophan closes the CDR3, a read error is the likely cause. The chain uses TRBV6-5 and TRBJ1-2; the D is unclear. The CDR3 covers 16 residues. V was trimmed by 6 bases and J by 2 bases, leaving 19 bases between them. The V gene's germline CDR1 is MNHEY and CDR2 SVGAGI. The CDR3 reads CASRSIRTGANYGYTL. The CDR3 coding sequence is TGTGCCAGCAGATCAATTCGGACGGGAGCAAACTATGGCTACACCCTC.

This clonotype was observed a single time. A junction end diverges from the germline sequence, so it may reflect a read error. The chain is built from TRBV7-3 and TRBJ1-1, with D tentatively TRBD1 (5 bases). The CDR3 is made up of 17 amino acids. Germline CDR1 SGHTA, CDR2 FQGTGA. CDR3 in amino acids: CAGSSTRWGPMNTEAFF. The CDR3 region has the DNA TGTGCCGGCAGCTCAACCCGGTGGGGCCCTATGAACACTGAAGCTTTCTTT.

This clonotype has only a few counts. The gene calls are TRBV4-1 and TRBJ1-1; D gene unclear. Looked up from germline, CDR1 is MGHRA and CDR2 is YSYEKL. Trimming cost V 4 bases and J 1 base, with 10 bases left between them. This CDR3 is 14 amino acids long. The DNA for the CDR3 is TGCGCCAGCAGCCTCGAAGGGAGGAACACTGAAGCTTTCTTT. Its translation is CASSLEGRNTEAFF.

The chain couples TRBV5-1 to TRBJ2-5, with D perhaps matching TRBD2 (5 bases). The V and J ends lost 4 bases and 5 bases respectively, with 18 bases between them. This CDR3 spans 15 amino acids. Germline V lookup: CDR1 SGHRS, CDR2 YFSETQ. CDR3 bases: TGCGCCAGCAGCCCTACTGGGGAGATATATGAGACCCAGTACTTC. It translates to CASSPTGEIYETQYF.

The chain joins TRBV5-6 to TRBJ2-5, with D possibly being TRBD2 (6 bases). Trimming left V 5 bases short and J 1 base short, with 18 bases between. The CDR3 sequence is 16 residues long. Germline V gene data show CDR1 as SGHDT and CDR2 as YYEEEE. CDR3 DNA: TGTGCCAGCAGGCGGGGCAGGGCATTCTCCCAAGAGACCCAGTACTTC. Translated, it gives CASRRGRAFSQETQYF.

DNA of the CDR3: TGTGCCAGCAGCCAAGGGAGGGGACTAGCGGGAGTTAACACCGGGGAGCTGTTTTTT. It yields the protein CASSQGRGLAGVNTGELFF. This chain joins TRBV4-2 and TRBJ2-2; TRBD2 matches at 14 bases. V was clipped by 1 base and J by 2 bases; unmatched bases: 6. This CDR3 comprises 19 residues. The V gene's germline CDR1 is LGHNA and CDR2 YNFKEQ.

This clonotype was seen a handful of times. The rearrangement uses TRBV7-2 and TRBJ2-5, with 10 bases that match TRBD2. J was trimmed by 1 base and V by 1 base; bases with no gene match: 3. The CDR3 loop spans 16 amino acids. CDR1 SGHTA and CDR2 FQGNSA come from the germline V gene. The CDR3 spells CASSLGLAGSQETQYF. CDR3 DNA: TGTGCCAGCAGCTTAGGACTAGCGGGTTCCCAAGAGACCCAGTACTTC.

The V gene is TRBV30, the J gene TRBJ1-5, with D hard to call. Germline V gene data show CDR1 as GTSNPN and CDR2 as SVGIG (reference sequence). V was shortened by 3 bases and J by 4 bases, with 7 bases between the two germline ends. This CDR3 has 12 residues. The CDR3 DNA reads TGTGCCTGGAGGGTTCATAATCAGCCCCAGCATTTT. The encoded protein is CAWRVHNQPQHF.

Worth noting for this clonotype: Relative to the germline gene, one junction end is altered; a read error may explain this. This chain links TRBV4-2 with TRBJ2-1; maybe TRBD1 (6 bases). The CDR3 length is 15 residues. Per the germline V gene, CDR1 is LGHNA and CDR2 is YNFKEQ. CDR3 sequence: CASSQTGTPDNEQFF. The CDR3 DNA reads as TGCGCCAGCAGCCAAACCGGGACACCCGACAATGAGCAGTTCTTC.